This TCR beta chain was identified in a study of shared T cell receptors in the human thymus. Generated by immunoSEQ multiplex PCR, the TCRdb table keeps only in-frame clones and is missing some. This table has hundreds of thousands of clones, approximately 80% appearing once. This clone was seen just once. V was clipped by 5 bases and J by 4 bases; unmatched bases: 6. The germline V gene encodes CDR1 MDHEN and CDR2 SYDVKM. The CDR3 length is 15 residues. These sequences were also reported in another study, on human thymus T cells. From that paper: Donation was from healthy Finnish infants who were having corrective surgery that addressed congenital heart defects. During corrective heart surgery, resections were taken, and the thymus tissue came from them. The authors found apparently biased V and J gene usage in thymic and blood repertoires. Thymic repertoires from unrelated individuals overlapped highly, related research reported.

The source is a boy younger than two with a congenital heart defect. The V and J genes are TRBV28 and TRBJ1-1, with 11 nucleotides matching TRBD1. The sequenced material came from thymocytes. The CDR3, as DNA: TGTGCCAGCAGTAACGGGACAGGGGGGTGCACTGAAGCTTTCTTT. This encodes CASSNGTGGCTEAFF.